The clone carrying this T cell receptor beta chain qualifies as large. These data originate in a study of blood T cell repertoires in COVID-19. The overall study: Material from acute and convalescent COVID-19 was sourced from the United States, Italy and Spain. T cells, B-cell-depleted T cells, or PBMCs supplied cDNA or gDNA.

Under the authors' procedure: Estimated nucleated cell counts came from reference gene primer amplification. Libraries were prepared by immunoSEQ multiplex PCR; TCRdb keeps only in-frame clonotypes and omits some of them. V, J and clone size are those of that table, while D and trimming were read from the DNA. The sample carries roughly 100,000 clones, approximately 89% recorded once. The CDR3 contains 13 residues. The germline gives CDR1 MDHEN, CDR2 SYDVKM. Trimming left V 2 bases short and J 0 bases short, with 5 bases between. This chain connects TRBV28 to TRBJ2-7; no firm D call. The sequencing sample was made of peripheral blood. The sequence was collected from a woman aged 25-40 years with acute or convalescent COVID-19. The CDR3 reads CASSLADSYEQYF. CDR3 nucleotide sequence: TGTGCCAGCAGTTTAGCGGACTCCTACGAGCAGTACTTC.